These T cell receptor beta chains were read from a single sample in a study of cytomegalovirus exposure and HLA in healthy donors. Only in-frame clones appear in the TCRdb table, and some are missing; sequencing was by immunoSEQ multiplex PCR. The table lists more than 95,000 clones, 79% of them singletons. The specimen was PBMCs. The receptors shown here come from a man aged 30-40 years in good health and CMV-seropositive. The CDR3 runs from the conserved cysteine through the conserved F or W. Fields, in order: V gene, CDR3 length, D gene, clone size, J gene, CDR3 DNA, CDR3 protein. The D gene is left open where the match is weak. Rows give clone size only sometimes, using once, few, many, or a class for an expanded clone.

v_call: TRBV4-3
cdr3_length: 16
d_call: .
clone_size: .
j_call: TRBJ2-1
cdr3_nt: TGCGCCAGCAGCCAAGATCGTTGGGGGGAGCGGAATGAGCAGTTCTTC
cdr3_aa: CASSQDRWGERNEQFF

v_call: TRBV5-4
cdr3_length: 17
d_call: .
clone_size: few
j_call: TRBJ2-6
cdr3_nt: TGTGCCAGCAGCTCCCTGTGGGGTGACTCTGGGGCCAACGGCCTGACTTTC
cdr3_aa: CASSSLWGDSGANGLTF

v_call: TRBV15
cdr3_length: 15
d_call: TRBD2
clone_size: .
j_call: TRBJ2-7
cdr3_nt: TGTGCCACCAGCAGAGGACTCGGACTAGCGAACGAGCAGTACTTC
cdr3_aa: CATSRGLGLANEQYF

v_call: TRBV4-2
cdr3_length: 16
d_call: TRBD2
clone_size: .
j_call: TRBJ2-5
cdr3_nt: TGTGCCAGCAGCCAGACCGGGACTAGCGGGGGGGAGACCCAGTACTTC
cdr3_aa: CASSQTGTSGGETQYF

v_call: TRBV5-1
cdr3_length: 15
d_call: .
clone_size: .
j_call: TRBJ1-1
cdr3_nt: TGCGCCAGCAGCTTGGGGAGCCAGATGAACACTGAAGCTTTCTTT
cdr3_aa: CASSLGSQMNTEAFF

v_call: TRBV28
cdr3_length: 15
d_call: .
clone_size: once
j_call: TRBJ2-7
cdr3_nt: TGTGCCAGCAGTTTATGGGCGGTCTCATACTACGAGCAGTACTTC
cdr3_aa: CASSLWAVSYYEQYF

v_call: TRBV5-1
cdr3_length: 16
d_call: TRBD2
clone_size: few
j_call: TRBJ2-1
cdr3_nt: TGCGCCAGCAGCCAGACTAGCGGGGGGACCTACAATGAGCAGTTCTTC
cdr3_aa: CASSQTSGGTYNEQFF

v_call: TRBV7-8
cdr3_length: 14
d_call: .
clone_size: once
j_call: TRBJ1-5
cdr3_nt: TGTGCCAGCAGCTTAGGATGGGGAGATCAGCCCCAGCATTTT
cdr3_aa: CASSLGWGDQPQHF

v_call: TRBV4-3
cdr3_length: 17
d_call: .
clone_size: .
j_call: TRBJ2-2
cdr3_nt: TGCGCCAGCAGCCAAGCCCCTCGAAGGACGGGACAAGGGGAGCTGTTTTTT
cdr3_aa: CASSQAPRRTGQGELFF

v_call: TRBV11-3
cdr3_length: 15
d_call: TRBD1
clone_size: .
j_call: TRBJ2-5
cdr3_nt: TGTGCCAGCAGCCACATGAAGACAGGGGGTCAGACCCAGTACTTC
cdr3_aa: CASSHMKTGGQTQYF

v_call: TRBV5-4
cdr3_length: 12
d_call: .
clone_size: few
j_call: TRBJ2-3
cdr3_nt: TGTGCCAGCAGCTTTTCCTCAGATACGCAGTATTTT
cdr3_aa: CASSFSSDTQYF

v_call: TRBV29-1
cdr3_length: 12
d_call: TRBD2
clone_size: .
j_call: TRBJ2-7
cdr3_nt: TGCAGCGCCGGGGGGGCGGGATACGAGCAGTACTTC
cdr3_aa: CSAGGAGYEQYF

v_call: TRBV18
cdr3_length: 17
d_call: TRBD1
clone_size: .
j_call: TRBJ1-3
cdr3_nt: TGTGCCAGCTCACGGCCGGGACAGACATACTCTGGAAACACCATATATTTT
cdr3_aa: CASSRPGQTYSGNTIYF

v_call: TRBV27
cdr3_length: 15
d_call: TRBD1
clone_size: .
j_call: TRBJ2-4
cdr3_nt: TGTGCCAGCGGTAACAGGGGCCTAGCCAAAAACATTCAGTACTTC
cdr3_aa: CASGNRGLAKNIQYF